Sequencing of this TCR beta chain was carried out in a study of blood T cell repertoires in COVID-19. Germline-derived CDR1 and CDR2 are SGHTA and FQGTGA. CDR3 length equals 13 residues. J gave up 7 bases and V 5 bases, and 4 bases lay outside the gene matches. Repertoires were generated with immunoSEQ multiplex PCR, while TCRdb's copy carries only in-frame clones and drops some. Seen here are 110,000 to 150,000 clones, about 90% observed once, and the top ten hold about 1.7%. Specimen: peripheral blood. The rearrangement links TRBV7-3 to TRBJ1-2, with 10 bases that match TRBD1. The sequence derives from a woman between 45 and 65 years old with acute or convalescent COVID-19. CDR3 coding DNA: TGTGCCAGCAGCCCAGACAGGGGGCTTGGCTACACCTTC. This translates into CASSPDRGLGYTF. The entire variable domain, with the rest obtained from reference TRBV7-3 and TRBJ1-2, is as follows: GAGVSQTPSNKVTEKGKYVELRCDPISGHTALYWYRQSLGQGPEFLIYFQGTGAADDSGLPNDRFFAVRPEGSVSTLKIQRTERGDSAVYLCASSPDRGLGYTFGSGTRLTVV.